The 29 T cell receptor beta chains presented below share a single source sample, sequenced in a study of blood T cell repertoires in COVID-19. Method: immunoSEQ multiplex PCR; TCRdb's copy keeps in-frame clones and lacks some. The data contain about 230,000 clones, 85% to 90% of them singletons. The specimen was PBMCs or T cells enriched from blood (not recorded which). These receptors all come from a woman aged 25 to 39 with acute COVID-19.

The chain has TRBV2 and TRBJ2-3, with D tentatively TRBD1 (5 bases). This CDR3 is 12 amino acids long. CDR1 is SNHLY, CDR2 FYNNEI, per germline. Trimming left V 6 bases short and J 1 base short, with 5 bases between. This chain's CDR3 is CASSRGTDTQYF. CDR3 coding DNA: TGTGCCAGCAGCAGGGGCACAGATACGCAGTATTTT. Full variable domain (outside the CDR3, taken from reference TRBV2 and TRBJ2-3): EPEVTQTPSHQVTQMGQEVILRCVPISNHLYFYWYRQILGQKVEFLVSFYNNEISEKSEIFDDQFSVERPDGSNFTLKIRSTKLEDSAMYFCASSRGTDTQYFGPGTRLTVL.

The chain is built from TRBV7-3 and TRBJ2-6, with 8 bases lining up with TRBD1. The CDR3 extends over 16 amino acids. With 2 bases clipped from V and 3 bases from J, the junction kept 3 bases outside the gene matches. Germline V gives CDR1 SGHTA, CDR2 FQGTGA. Written as DNA, the CDR3 is TGTGCCAGCAGCTTAGGACAGGGAGATGGGGCCAACGTCCTGACTTTC. Translated, it gives CASSLGQGDGANVLTF.

V is TRBV19 and J is TRBJ2-2; possibly TRBD1 for D (5 bases). The CDR3 length is 16 residues. Trimming took off 8 bases at V and 4 bases at J, with 20 bases between the two ends. Germline CDR1 LNHDA, CDR2 SQIVND (reference sequence). In DNA, the CDR3 is TGTGCCAGTGGATACAGGACGGGCTTGAGCACCGGGGAGCTGTTTTTT. Translated, it gives CASGYRTGLSTGELFF.

The V call is TRBV21-1, the J call TRBJ1-2. TRBV21-1 is an annotated pseudogene. CDR3 size: 15 residues. The CDR3, as DNA: TGTGCCAGCAGCCCAGGACGTGGGAGAAGGGATGGCTACACCTTC. Amino acid sequence: CASSPGRGRRDGYTF.

This chain connects TRBV19 to TRBJ2-7, with TRBD1 identical over 8 bases. In germline, CDR1 is LNHDA, CDR2 SQIVND (reference sequence). V lost 3 bases, J lost 6 bases, and 7 bases stayed unmatched. CDR3 size: 14 residues. CDR3 DNA sequence: TGTGCCAGTAGTATCCAGGGGGCGGCCGGCGAGCAGTACTTC. Its protein product is CASSIQGAAGEQYF.

The chain carries TRBV19 and TRBJ2-1; 9 bases are shared with TRBD1. Germline V gene sequence: CDR1 LNHDA, CDR2 SQIVND (reference sequence). The V gene end was trimmed by 7 bases and the J gene end by 0 bases; junction bases not matched to a gene: 16. CDR3 size: 19 residues. The CDR3 DNA reads TGTGCCAGTAACCCGACAGGGGGACACGTATACAGCTCCTACAATGAGCAGTTCTTC. Translated, it gives CASNPTGGHVYSSYNEQFF.

There are a few counts of this clone. The chain joins TRBV20-1 to TRBJ2-7; tentatively, D is TRBD1 (6 bases). The CDR3 length is 15 residues. The germline gives CDR1 DFQATT, CDR2 SNEGSKA (reference sequence). The V end was cut by 3 bases, the J end by 0 bases, with 15 bases between. CDR3 coding DNA: TGCAGTGCTAGTGGGACGGGACATTCCTCCTACGAGCAGTACTTC. This sequence encodes CSASGTGHSSYEQYF.

This sequence joins TRBV5-1 and TRBJ1-6, with D maybe TRBD1 (5 bases). From germline, CDR1 is SGHRS and CDR2 YFSETQ. With 4 bases removed from V and 5 bases from J, the gap between germline ends came to 16 bases. The CDR3 has 16 amino acids. The CDR3 protein is CASSPSGGGDNSPLHF. The CDR3 nucleotides read TGCGCCAGCAGCCCGTCGGGGGGAGGGGATAATTCACCCCTCCACTTT.

CDR3 sequence (DNA): TGTGCCAGCAGCTTGCCAGACAGGCGTGCTAACTATGGCTACACCTTC. Translating it yields CASSLPDRRANYGYTF. The chain couples TRBV5-4 to TRBJ1-2, with D maybe TRBD1 (6 bases). Per germline, CDR1 SGHNT and CDR2 YYREEE (reference sequence). V lost 1 base, J lost 0 bases, and 13 bases lay in between. The CDR3 runs 16 residues.

The chain employs TRBV3-1 (or the pseudogene TRBV3-2) and TRBJ1-2, with a weak D call TRBD1 (5 bases). The CDR3 contains 13 residues. The germline V gene has CDR1 LGHDT and CDR2 YNNKEL (reference sequence). V lost 6 bases and J lost 0, with 8 bases in between. The chain's CDR3 is CASRQTANYGYTF. The CDR3 DNA reads as TGTGCCAGCAGGCAGACAGCTAACTATGGCTACACCTTC.

This clone was recorded only once. The rearrangement links TRBV4-3 to TRBJ2-1, with 12 positions matching TRBD2. The CDR3 loop spans 18 amino acids. V was clipped by 0 bases and J by 8 bases; unmatched bases: 11. Germline V CDR1 and CDR2: LGHNA, YSLEER. DNA for the CDR3: TGCGCCAGCAGCCAAGATAGCTCCTCTAGCGGGGGGGAAGATGAGCAGTTCTTC. This encodes CASSQDSSSSGGEDEQFF.

The chain recombines TRBV4-3 with TRBJ1-6, with D perhaps TRBD1 (6 bases). Germline CDR1 LGHNA, CDR2 YSLEER. Trimming removed 0 bases at V and 7 bases at J, with 13 bases between. The CDR3 length is 16 residues. This chain's CDR3 is CASSQDGTGRNSPLHF. For the CDR3, the DNA is TGCGCCAGCAGCCAAGATGGAACAGGGAGAAATTCACCCCTCCACTTT.

This clone occurred once. The J gene is TRBJ1-3, the V gene TRBV6-2 or TRBV6-3; D may be TRBD1 (6 bases). V lost 5 bases and J 2 bases, leaving 16 bases between the germline ends. Per germline, CDR1 MNHEY and CDR2 SVGEGT. The CDR3 spans 16 residues. The CDR3 loop reads CASSRPGTWTGNTIYF. CDR3 bases: TGTGCCAGCAGTCGACCGGGGACATGGACTGGAAACACCATATATTTT.

CDR3 in DNA: TGTGCCAGCTCACCACAGAGACAGGGTTATGAAAAACTGTTTTTT. This translates into CASSPQRQGYEKLFF. The chain employs TRBV18 and TRBJ1-4, with 7 bases that match TRBD1. V lost 1 base to trimming and J lost 6 bases; unmatched junction nucleotides: 5. The V gene's germline CDR1 is KGHSH and CDR2 LQKENI. There are 15 residues in the CDR3.

The gene calls are TRBV7-9 and TRBJ2-1; 7 bases match TRBD1. The CDR3 is made up of 15 amino acids. Germline values: CDR1 SEHNR, CDR2 FQNEAQ (reference sequence). J gave up 4 bases and V 5 bases, and 8 bases lay outside the gene matches. The chain's CDR3 is CASSDDRVSYNEQFF. Written as DNA, the CDR3 is TGTGCCAGCAGCGACGACAGGGTATCTTACAATGAGCAGTTCTTC.

The rearrangement joins TRBV3-1 (or the pseudogene TRBV3-2) to TRBJ2-2; 8 bases map to TRBD1. The V gene end was trimmed by 4 bases and the J gene end by 7 bases; junction bases not matched to a gene: 2. The CDR3 extends over 13 amino acids. Germline CDR1 LGHDT, CDR2 YNNKEL (reference sequence). The chain's CDR3 is CASSLRGRGELFF. DNA for the CDR3: TGTGCCAGCAGCCTCAGGGGGCGCGGGGAGCTGTTTTTT.

The chain combines TRBV9 with TRBJ1-1; the match to TRBD1 covers 10 bases. V lost 3 bases, J lost 0 bases, and 5 bases stayed unmatched. This CDR3 is built from 16 residues. Looked up from germline, CDR1 is SGDLS and CDR2 is YYNGEE. CDR3 nucleotides: TGTGCCAGCAGCGCCCGGGACAGGGGCATGAACACTGAAGCTTTCTTT. This codes for CASSARDRGMNTEAFF. Full variable domain (missing parts from reference TRBV9 and TRBJ1-1): DSGVTQTPKHLITATGQRVTLRCSPRSGDLSVYWYQQSLDQGLQFLIQYYNGEERAKGNILERFSAQQFPDLHSELNLSSLELGDSALYFCASSARDRGMNTEAFFGQGTRLTVV.

J is TRBJ2-5 and V is TRBV3-1 (or the pseudogene TRBV3-2); a possible D gene is TRBD2 (6 bases). Looked up from germline, CDR1 is LGHDT and CDR2 is YNNKEL (reference sequence). Trimming pared 2 bases from V and 3 bases from J, leaving 10 bases between. There are 14 residues in the CDR3. In DNA form, the CDR3 reads TGTGCCAGCAGCCAACTCGGCGGGAAAGAGACCCAGTACTTC. Translating it yields CASSQLGGKETQYF.

This rearrangement joins TRBV7-9 to TRBJ2-7, with 11 bases matching TRBD2. The CDR3 totals 14 residues. CDR1 is SEHNR, CDR2 FQNEAQ, per germline (reference sequence). With V trimmed by 6 bases and J by 2 bases, 3 bases remained unmatched. The CDR3 here is CASRTSGGAYEQYF. The DNA of the CDR3 is TGTGCCAGCAGAACTAGCGGGGGAGCCTACGAGCAGTACTTC.

The chain has TRBV6-5 and TRBJ1-2, with TRBD1 matching over 7 bases. V dropped 8 bases and J dropped 2; count of bases not matched to a gene: 5. The CDR3 is made up of 13 amino acids. The germline CDR1 and CDR2 sequences are MNHEY and SVGAGI. The DNA of the CDR3 is TGTGCCAGCGAACCGGGACAGAACTATGGCTACACCTTC. Translated: CASEPGQNYGYTF.

The V call is TRBV5-1, the J call TRBJ2-7, with 10 bases fitting TRBD1. Trimming at V came to 4 bases and at J to 3 bases, leaving 7 bases not matched to a gene. Germline V gene sequence: CDR1 SGHRS, CDR2 YFSETQ. The CDR3 spans 15 residues. The CDR3 here is CASSEGTGAFYEQYF. The CDR3 coding sequence is TGCGCCAGCAGCGAAGGGACAGGGGCCTTCTACGAGCAGTACTTC.

CDR3 DNA: TGTGCCAGCAGTTCTAGCGGTGCCAAAAACATTCAGTACTTC. Translating it yields CASSSSGAKNIQYF. This chain uses TRBV2 with TRBJ2-4, with TRBD2 identical over 7 bases. CDR1 and CDR2 from the germline V gene are SNHLY and FYNNEI. This CDR3 spans 14 amino acids. The V and J ends lost 5 bases and 1 base, in that order; junction bases with no gene match: 2.

Worth noting for this clone: Within the sample, other DNA sequences also encode this same CDR3. The chain uses TRBV7-2 and TRBJ2-3; TRBD1 agrees at 8 bases. Per germline, CDR1 SGHTA and CDR2 FQGNSA. V was pared by 5 bases and J by 2 bases, with 6 bases of the junction left unmatched. CDR3 size: 15 residues. The CDR3 loop is CASSLDRGNTDTQYF. In nucleotides, the CDR3 is TGTGCCAGCAGCCTTGACAGGGGCAACACAGATACGCAGTATTTT.

This clone has only one observation. The gene calls are TRBV20-1 and TRBJ1-2; 8 nucleotides align to TRBD1. The V and J ends lost 3 bases and 6 bases, in that order; junction bases with no gene match: 9. The CDR3 has 14 amino acids. CDR1 and CDR2 from the germline V gene are DFQATT and SNEGSKA (reference sequence). The CDR3 reads CSASRGQGVDGYTF. CDR3 DNA sequence: TGCAGTGCTAGTCGTGGACAGGGAGTTGATGGCTACACCTTC.

The CDR3 region has the DNA TGCGCCAGCAGCTTTGAGCGCTCGAAATCCTACGAGCAGTACTTC. Translation gives CASSFERSKSYEQYF. The V call is TRBV5-1, the J call TRBJ2-7; no reliable D call. This CDR3 has 15 amino acids. The germline V and J ends were trimmed by 2 bases and 1 base, with 13 bases remaining between them. The germline gives CDR1 SGHRS, CDR2 YFSETQ.

The gene calls are TRBV27 and TRBJ2-2; D is unresolved. CDR3 length equals 15 residues. V shed 0 bases and J shed 2 bases, with 7 bases lying between them. From germline, CDR1 is MNHEY and CDR2 SMNVEV (reference sequence). The CDR3: CASSLSGYNTGELFF. The CDR3 nucleotides are TGTGCCAGCAGTTTATCGGGCTACAACACCGGGGAGCTGTTTTTT.

The sample holds one count of this clone. This chain joins TRBV12-5 and TRBJ1-2; no clear D. The CDR3 has 9 residues. With 7 bases removed from V and 9 bases from J, the gap between germline ends came to 6 bases. CDR1 is LGHNT and CDR2 is FRNRAP in the germline V gene. CDR3 amino acids: CASVECYTF. The DNA for the CDR3 is TGTGCTAGTGTGGAGTGCTACACCTTC.

The rearrangement joins TRBV12-3 or TRBV12-4 to TRBJ1-2; D not resolved. Trimming left V 5 bases short and J 3 bases short, with 4 bases between. The CDR3 runs to 11 residues. The CDR3: CASSEDYGYTF. CDR3 DNA: TGTGCCAGCAGTGAGGACTATGGCTACACCTTC.

The rearrangement joins TRBV25-1 to TRBJ2-7; TRBD1 agrees at 9 bases. V dropped 10 bases and J dropped 2; count of bases not matched to a gene: 6. The V gene's germline CDR1 is MGHDK and CDR2 SYGVNS. The CDR3 has 13 residues. CDR3 nucleotide sequence: TGTGCCACCAAGGGACAGGGTACCTACGAGCAGTACTTC. Its translation is CATKGQGTYEQYF.